This TCR beta chain is from a study of T-cell memory formation after mild COVID-19. In the study overall: For the most part, TCR clusters were specific to one donor. Study observations and caveats: Among CD4+ contracting clones, most were CM and EM, and CD8+ ones EMRA.

This clonotype was counted between two and nine times. No antigen is known for it. TCRdb processed the 5' RACE reads anew with MiXCR; each CDR3 protein has one entry. This table holds just under 350,000 distinct CDR3 sequences, under 15% found once. There are 14 residues in the CDR3. V was trimmed by 0 bases and J by 3 bases, leaving 6 bases between them. The germline V gene has CDR1 LGHNA and CDR2 YNFKEQ. V and J are TRBV4-2 and TRBJ2-1; tentative D call: TRBD2 (5 bases). The specimen sequenced was PBMCs or a T cell subset sorted from them (not recorded which). The sequence was obtained from a man younger than 35 who had mild COVID-19 (a few samples of this study predate the infection). Cell type and time point are not known. CDR3 sequence reads: CASSQELGYNEQFF. In DNA, the CDR3 is TGTGCCAGCAGCCAAGAACTAGGCTACAATGAGCAGTTCTTC.